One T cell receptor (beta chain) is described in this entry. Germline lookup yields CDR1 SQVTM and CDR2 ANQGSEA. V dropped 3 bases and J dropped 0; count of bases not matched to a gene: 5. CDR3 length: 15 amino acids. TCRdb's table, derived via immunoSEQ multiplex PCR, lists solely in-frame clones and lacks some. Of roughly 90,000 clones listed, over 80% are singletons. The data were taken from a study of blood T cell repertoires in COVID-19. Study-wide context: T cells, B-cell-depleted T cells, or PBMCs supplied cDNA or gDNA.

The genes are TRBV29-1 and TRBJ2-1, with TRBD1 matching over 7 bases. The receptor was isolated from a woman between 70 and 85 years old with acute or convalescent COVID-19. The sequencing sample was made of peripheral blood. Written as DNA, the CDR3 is TGCAGCGTTGAGGCGACAGGGAGCTCCTACAATGAGCAGTTCTTC. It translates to CSVEATGSSYNEQFF.